This T cell receptor beta chain was captured in a study of neurological immune-mediated disorders. Study context: Multiple sclerosis patients numbering some 35 comprised approximately 30 relapsing-remitting and 3 secondary progressive patients.

Via MiXCR, TCRdb re-called the 5' RACE reads, giving one row per CDR3 protein. The table includes around 70,000 distinct CDR3 sequences, about 3% detected once. Germline V lookup: CDR1 DFQATT, CDR2 SNEGSKA (reference sequence). The CDR3 has 16 residues. The germline V and J ends were trimmed by 0 bases and 0 bases, with 15 bases remaining between them. General study findings and limits: The greatest TCR clonal expansion occurred in HTLV-1-associated myelopathy and the least in multiple sclerosis, which fell below healthy controls. The repertoires of 18 of 34 multiple sclerosis patients fell into one related-CDR3 cluster (a possible signature) under phylogenetic grouping. Across subjects, no CDR3 amino acid sequence appeared in expanded clones of more than one subject, a finding that suggested private repertoires in all groups.

This clonotype was seen many times. No antigen is known for it. The sequencing input was PBMCs. The TCR originated in a woman aged 45-65 years with multiple sclerosis. This chain joins TRBV20-1 and TRBJ2-7, with unresolved D. In DNA form, the CDR3 reads TGCAGTGCTAGAGATCCTCGACTCCTGAGCTCCTACGAGCAGTACTTC. This gives the protein CSARDPRLLSSYEQYF.